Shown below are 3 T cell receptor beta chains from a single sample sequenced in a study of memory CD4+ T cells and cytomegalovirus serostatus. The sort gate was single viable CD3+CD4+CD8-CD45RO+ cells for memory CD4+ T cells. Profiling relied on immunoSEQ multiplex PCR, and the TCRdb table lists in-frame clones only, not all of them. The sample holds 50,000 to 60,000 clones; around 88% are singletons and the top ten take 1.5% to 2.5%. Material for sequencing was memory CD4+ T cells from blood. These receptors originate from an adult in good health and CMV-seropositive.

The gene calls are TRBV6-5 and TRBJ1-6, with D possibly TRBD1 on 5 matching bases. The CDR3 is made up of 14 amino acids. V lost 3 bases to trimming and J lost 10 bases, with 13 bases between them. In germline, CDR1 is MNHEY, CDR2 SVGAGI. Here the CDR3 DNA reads TGTGCCAGCAGTTATGGGGACGGCATATCACCCCTCCACTTT. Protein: CASSYGDGISPLHF.

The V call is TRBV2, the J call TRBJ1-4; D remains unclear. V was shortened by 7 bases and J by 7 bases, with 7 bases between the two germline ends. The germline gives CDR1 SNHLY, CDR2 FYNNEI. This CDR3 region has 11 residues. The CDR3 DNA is TGTGCCAGCAATCTGCGTGAAAAACTGTTTTTT. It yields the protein CASNLREKLFF.

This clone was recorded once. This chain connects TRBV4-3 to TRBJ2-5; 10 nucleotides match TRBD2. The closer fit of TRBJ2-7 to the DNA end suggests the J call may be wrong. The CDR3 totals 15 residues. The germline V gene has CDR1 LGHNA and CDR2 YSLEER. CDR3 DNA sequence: TGCGCCAGCAGCCTTCCACTAGCGGGACCCTACGAGCAGTACTTC. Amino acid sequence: CASSLPLAGPYEQYF.